A selection of T cell receptor beta chains follows, all from one sample in a study of blood T cell repertoires in COVID-19. Clones were read by immunoSEQ multiplex PCR, and TCRdb kept only the in-frame ones, dropping some. The sample holds approximately 300,000 clones, around 85% seen once. The sample taken for sequencing was PBMCs or T cells enriched from blood (not recorded which). These receptors originate from a woman aged 30 to 39 who had recovered from COVID-19. Both conserved end residues are part of each CDR3. The order of the fields is J gene, V gene, D gene, clone size, CDR3 protein, CDR3 DNA. A D gene is named only where the DNA matches it firmly. A clone size is listed for some rows: how often the clone was seen (once, few, many), or a class if it is expanded.

j_call: TRBJ1-2
v_call: TRBV5-6
d_call: .
clone_size: .
cdr3_aa: CASSQGTYGYTF
cdr3_nt: TGTGCCAGCAGCCAGGGGACCTATGGCTACACCTTC

j_call: TRBJ1-1
v_call: TRBV5-1
d_call: .
clone_size: once
cdr3_aa: CASSQTGGDTEAFF
cdr3_nt: TGCGCCAGCAGCCAGACAGGAGGCGACACTGAAGCTTTCTTT

j_call: TRBJ2-1
v_call: TRBV5-1
d_call: .
clone_size: .
cdr3_aa: CASSPEGVYNEQFF
cdr3_nt: TGCGCCAGCAGCCCCGAGGGAGTATACAATGAGCAGTTCTTC

j_call: TRBJ1-2
v_call: TRBV6-5
d_call: TRBD1
clone_size: .
cdr3_aa: CASSYLTGLGEGYTF
cdr3_nt: TGTGCCAGCAGTTACCTGACAGGGTTGGGGGAAGGCTACACCTTC

j_call: TRBJ2-5
v_call: TRBV29-1
d_call: TRBD2
clone_size: .
cdr3_aa: CSVETGGAWETQYF
cdr3_nt: TGCAGCGTTGAAACGGGGGGGGCTTGGGAGACCCAGTACTTC

j_call: TRBJ2-6
v_call: TRBV6-6
d_call: TRBD1
clone_size: .
cdr3_aa: CASRRQGVVSGANVLTF
cdr3_nt: TGTGCCAGCAGACGACAGGGGGTTGTCTCTGGGGCCAACGTCCTGACTTTC

j_call: TRBJ1-6
v_call: TRBV20-1
d_call: .
clone_size: .
cdr3_aa: CSATLESLHF
cdr3_nt: TGCAGTGCTACCTTAGAATCCCTCCACTTT

j_call: TRBJ1-5
v_call: TRBV7-9
d_call: .
clone_size: .
cdr3_aa: CASSSDLEIQPQHF
cdr3_nt: TGTGCCAGCAGCTCCGATCTAGAGATTCAGCCCCAGCATTTT

j_call: TRBJ1-6
v_call: TRBV7-2
d_call: .
clone_size: once
cdr3_aa: CASSPGLNSPLHF
cdr3_nt: TGTGCCAGCAGCCCAGGACTGAATTCACCCCTCCACTTT

j_call: TRBJ2-7
v_call: TRBV6-5
d_call: .
clone_size: .
cdr3_aa: CASSLTSYEQYF
cdr3_nt: TGTGCCAGCAGCCTGACTAGCTACGAGCAGTACTTC

j_call: TRBJ2-2
v_call: TRBV6-5
d_call: TRBD1
clone_size: .
cdr3_aa: CASRKTDRTGELFF
cdr3_nt: TGTGCCAGCAGGAAAACGGACAGGACCGGGGAGCTGTTTTTT

j_call: TRBJ2-1
v_call: TRBV5-4
d_call: .
clone_size: once
cdr3_aa: CASSFSGRNEQFF
cdr3_nt: TGTGCCAGCAGCTTCAGCGGCAGAAATGAGCAGTTCTTC

j_call: TRBJ1-2
v_call: TRBV5-6
d_call: .
clone_size: .
cdr3_aa: CASSLGGANYGYTF
cdr3_nt: TGTGCCAGCAGCCTAGGGGGGGCTAACTATGGCTACACCTTC

j_call: TRBJ1-5
v_call: TRBV28
d_call: .
clone_size: .
cdr3_aa: CASRTRWAHSNQPQHF
cdr3_nt: TGTGCCAGCAGAACAAGGTGGGCCCATAGCAATCAGCCCCAGCATTTT

j_call: TRBJ1-1
v_call: TRBV9
d_call: .
clone_size: .
cdr3_aa: CASSPQGRNTEAFF
cdr3_nt: TGTGCCAGCAGCCCCCAGGGTAGGAACACTGAAGCTTTCTTT

j_call: TRBJ2-1
v_call: TRBV24-1
d_call: TRBD2
clone_size: .
cdr3_aa: CATSSSRTSIEQFF
cdr3_nt: TGTGCCACCAGTTCGTCTCGGACTAGCATTGAGCAGTTCTTC

j_call: TRBJ2-7
v_call: TRBV9
d_call: TRBD1
clone_size: .
cdr3_aa: CASSGQGYEQYF
cdr3_nt: TGTGCCAGCAGCGGACAGGGGTACGAGCAGTACTTC

j_call: TRBJ2-7
v_call: TRBV7-2
d_call: .
clone_size: .
cdr3_aa: CASSLGRGYEQYF
cdr3_nt: TGTGCCAGCAGCTTAGGCAGGGGATACGAGCAGTACTTC

j_call: TRBJ1-2
v_call: TRBV10-2
d_call: .
clone_size: .
cdr3_aa: CASSESRVGVPIYGYTF
cdr3_nt: TGCGCCAGCAGTGAGTCGAGAGTTGGTGTTCCTATCTATGGCTACACCTTC

j_call: TRBJ2-5
v_call: TRBV9
d_call: .
clone_size: .
cdr3_aa: CASSVGAGSQETQYF
cdr3_nt: TGTGCCAGCAGCGTTGGAGCGGGTTCGCAAGAGACCCAGTACTTC

j_call: TRBJ2-3
v_call: TRBV29-1
d_call: .
clone_size: .
cdr3_aa: CSVGGTDTQYF
cdr3_nt: TGCAGCGTTGGCGGGACAGATACGCAGTATTTT

j_call: TRBJ2-2
v_call: TRBV28
d_call: TRBD2
clone_size: .
cdr3_aa: CASSFRSGRYTGELFF
cdr3_nt: TGTGCCAGCAGTTTTCGTAGCGGGCGCTACACCGGGGAGCTGTTTTTT

j_call: TRBJ2-1
v_call: TRBV3-1/TRBV3-2
d_call: .
clone_size: .
cdr3_aa: CASSQPLLTYSYNEQFF
cdr3_nt: TGTGCCAGCAGCCAACCACTCCTAACTTACTCCTACAATGAGCAGTTCTTC

j_call: TRBJ2-1
v_call: TRBV2
d_call: TRBD2
clone_size: .
cdr3_aa: CASSEQGSGISYNEQFF
cdr3_nt: TGTGCCAGCAGTGAACAAGGTAGCGGGATCTCCTACAATGAGCAGTTCTTC

j_call: TRBJ2-2
v_call: TRBV5-1
d_call: TRBD1
clone_size: .
cdr3_aa: CASGGQGAGDTGELFF
cdr3_nt: TGCGCCAGCGGCGGACAGGGGGCCGGTGACACCGGGGAGCTGTTTTTT

j_call: TRBJ1-2
v_call: TRBV5-6
d_call: .
clone_size: .
cdr3_aa: CASSFPDSQYGYTF
cdr3_nt: TGTGCCAGCAGCTTCCCGGACAGCCAATATGGCTACACCTTC

j_call: TRBJ1-4
v_call: TRBV2
d_call: TRBD1
clone_size: once
cdr3_aa: CASSPGGPGGEVFF
cdr3_nt: TGTGCCAGCAGTCCAGGGGGCCCTGGTGGGGAGGTGTTTTTT

j_call: TRBJ2-7
v_call: TRBV5-1
d_call: TRBD2
clone_size: .
cdr3_aa: CASSRLAGDSYEQYF
cdr3_nt: TGCGCCAGCAGCAGGCTAGCGGGAGACTCGTACGAGCAGTACTTC

j_call: TRBJ1-5
v_call: TRBV6-5
d_call: .
clone_size: .
cdr3_aa: CASSYSRSARPQHF
cdr3_nt: TGTGCCAGCAGTTACTCGAGGTCCGCCAGGCCCCAGCATTTT

j_call: TRBJ1-4
v_call: TRBV7-9
d_call: .
clone_size: .
cdr3_aa: CASSPGRGATNEKLFF
cdr3_nt: TGTGCCAGCAGCCCCGGGAGGGGTGCAACTAATGAAAAACTGTTTTTT

j_call: TRBJ2-1
v_call: TRBV20-1
d_call: TRBD2
clone_size: many
cdr3_aa: CSASRLAGDPFF
cdr3_nt: TGCAGTGCTAGTCGACTAGCGGGAGATCCGTTCTTC

j_call: TRBJ1-4
v_call: TRBV28
d_call: .
clone_size: .
cdr3_aa: CASRTDTNEKLFF
cdr3_nt: TGTGCCAGCAGGACAGACACAAATGAAAAACTGTTTTTT

j_call: TRBJ2-2
v_call: TRBV5-1
d_call: TRBD2
clone_size: .
cdr3_aa: CASSAGTSGRANTGELFF
cdr3_nt: TGCGCCAGCAGCGCCGGGACTAGCGGGAGGGCCAACACCGGGGAGCTGTTTTTT

j_call: TRBJ2-7
v_call: TRBV28
d_call: .
clone_size: .
cdr3_aa: CASQSEGNSYEQYF
cdr3_nt: TGTGCCAGCCAATCCGAGGGCAACTCCTACGAGCAGTACTTC

j_call: TRBJ1-3
v_call: TRBV6-4
d_call: TRBD1
clone_size: once
cdr3_aa: CASTRDRLSSGNTIYF
cdr3_nt: TGTGCCAGCACCAGGGACAGGTTGAGCTCTGGAAACACCATATATTTT

j_call: TRBJ2-7
v_call: TRBV6-5
d_call: TRBD2
clone_size: .
cdr3_aa: CASTRLAGDYEQYF
cdr3_nt: TGTGCCAGCACCAGACTAGCGGGAGACTACGAGCAGTACTTC

j_call: TRBJ2-1
v_call: TRBV4-1
d_call: TRBD2
clone_size: .
cdr3_aa: CASSQDGGLAYNEQFF
cdr3_nt: TGCGCCAGCAGCCAAGATGGTGGACTAGCCTACAATGAGCAGTTCTTC

j_call: TRBJ1-1
v_call: TRBV19
d_call: TRBD1
clone_size: .
cdr3_aa: CASSIDATGFGTEAFF
cdr3_nt: TGTGCCAGTAGTATAGACGCGACAGGGTTTGGCACTGAAGCTTTCTTT

j_call: TRBJ1-1
v_call: TRBV28
d_call: TRBD1
clone_size: .
cdr3_aa: CASSPRTGKATEAFF
cdr3_nt: TGTGCCAGCAGTCCGAGGACAGGTAAGGCGACTGAAGCTTTCTTT

j_call: TRBJ2-7
v_call: TRBV6-5
d_call: .
clone_size: .
cdr3_aa: CASSYSVRGVYEQYF
cdr3_nt: TGTGCCAGCAGTTACTCGGTCAGGGGGGTTTACGAGCAGTACTTC

j_call: TRBJ2-1
v_call: TRBV4-2
d_call: TRBD2
clone_size: .
cdr3_aa: CASSQVGLAPNEQFF
cdr3_nt: TGTGCCAGCAGCCAAGTGGGACTAGCGCCTAATGAGCAGTTCTTC

j_call: TRBJ2-3
v_call: TRBV27
d_call: TRBD2
clone_size: .
cdr3_aa: CASSSSGLAPADTQYF
cdr3_nt: TGTGCCAGCAGTTCCTCGGGACTAGCCCCGGCAGATACGCAGTATTTT

j_call: TRBJ1-4
v_call: TRBV19
d_call: .
clone_size: .
cdr3_aa: CASSIKGFEKLFF
cdr3_nt: TGTGCCAGTAGTATAAAGGGGTTTGAAAAACTGTTTTTT

j_call: TRBJ2-1
v_call: TRBV6-1
d_call: TRBD2
clone_size: .
cdr3_aa: CASSEVSGGNEQFF
cdr3_nt: TGTGCCAGCAGTGAAGTATCGGGAGGAAATGAGCAGTTCTTC

j_call: TRBJ2-1
v_call: TRBV6-4
d_call: .
clone_size: .
cdr3_aa: CASSDWAKSSYNEQFF
cdr3_nt: TGTGCCAGCAGTGACTGGGCTAAGAGCTCCTACAATGAGCAGTTCTTC